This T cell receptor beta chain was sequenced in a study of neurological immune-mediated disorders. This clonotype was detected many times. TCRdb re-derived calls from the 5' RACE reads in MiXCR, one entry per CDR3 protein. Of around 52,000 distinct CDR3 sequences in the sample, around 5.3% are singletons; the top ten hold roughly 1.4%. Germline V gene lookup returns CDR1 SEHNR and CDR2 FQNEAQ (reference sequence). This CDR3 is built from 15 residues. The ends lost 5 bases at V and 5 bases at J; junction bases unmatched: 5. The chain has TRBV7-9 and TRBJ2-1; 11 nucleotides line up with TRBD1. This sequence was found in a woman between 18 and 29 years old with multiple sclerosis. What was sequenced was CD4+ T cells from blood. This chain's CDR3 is CASSQRTGGHNEQFF. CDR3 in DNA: TGTGCCAGCAGCCAACGGACAGGGGGCCACAATGAGCAGTTCTTC. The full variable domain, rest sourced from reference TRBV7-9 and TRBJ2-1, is DTGVSQNPRHKITKRGQNVTFRCDPISEHNRLYWYRQTLGQGPEFLTYFQNEAQLEKSRLLSDRFSAERPKGSFSTLEIQRTEQGDSAMYLCASSQRTGGHNEQFFGPGTRLTVL.